Listed below are T cell receptor beta chains from one sample, sequenced in a study of T cell therapy after organ transplantation. The antigens of these receptors remain unknown. Only in-frame clones appear in the TCRdb table, and some are missing; sequencing was by immunoSEQ multiplex PCR. The sample consists of under 5,500 clones, almost 70% of them appearing once. The sample here was CD8+ T cells from blood, taken after autologous CMV-specific T cell therapy. These receptors originate from a human patient who had received a solid organ transplant and had CMV disease. A subset of T cells may come from the graft donor. The CDR3 runs from the conserved cysteine through the conserved F or W. The D gene is left open where the match is weak. The listing skips clone size in some rows; elsewhere it reads once, few, many or a size class.

j_gene: TRBJ2-7
v_gene: TRBV6-1
abundance: -
d_gene: -
CDR3aa: CASRKGTGPYEQYF
CDR3nt: TGTGCCAGCAGGAAGGGTACAGGGCCCTACGAGCAGTACTTC

j_gene: TRBJ1-4
v_gene: TRBV4-3
abundance: -
d_gene: -
CDR3aa: CASSHYGREGYGEKLFF
CDR3nt: TGCGCCAGCAGCCACTATGGGCGGGAGGGGTACGGGGAAAAACTGTTTTTT

j_gene: TRBJ2-1
v_gene: TRBV28
abundance: -
d_gene: -
CDR3aa: CASSYRDSAYNEQFF
CDR3nt: TGTGCCAGCAGTTACCGGGACTCCGCCTACAATGAGCAGTTCTTC

j_gene: TRBJ1-5
v_gene: TRBV19
abundance: -
d_gene: -
CDR3aa: CASSPLALEGNQPQHF
CDR3nt: TGTGCCAGTAGTCCCCTAGCCCTAGAAGGGAATCAGCCCCAGCATTTT

j_gene: TRBJ2-3
v_gene: TRBV15
abundance: -
d_gene: TRBD1
CDR3aa: CATSRVGTGTQDTQYF
CDR3nt: TGTGCCACCAGCAGAGTTGGGACAGGGACTCAGGATACGCAGTATTTT

j_gene: TRBJ2-7
v_gene: TRBV10-3
abundance: -
d_gene: TRBD2
CDR3aa: CAISEEGGRANYEQYF
CDR3nt: TGTGCCATCAGTGAGGAAGGCGGGAGGGCCAACTACGAGCAGTACTTC

j_gene: TRBJ2-7
v_gene: TRBV27
abundance: -
d_gene: -
CDR3aa: CASSLTSHRDGSYEQYF
CDR3nt: TGTGCCAGCAGCTTAACCTCCCACCGGGACGGATCCTACGAGCAGTACTTC

j_gene: TRBJ1-3
v_gene: TRBV6-6
abundance: -
d_gene: -
CDR3aa: CASSLRSGNTIYF
CDR3nt: TGTGCCAGCAGTTTAAGGTCCGGAAACACCATATATTTT

j_gene: TRBJ1-5
v_gene: TRBV4-2
abundance: medium-sized
d_gene: TRBD1
CDR3aa: CASSSGGGGNQPQHF
CDR3nt: TGTGCCAGCAGCTCAGGGGGGGGCGGCAATCAGCCCCAGCATTTT

j_gene: TRBJ2-2
v_gene: TRBV6-5
abundance: -
d_gene: -
CDR3aa: CASSKTVWNTGELFF
CDR3nt: TGTGCCAGCAGTAAGACTGTATGGAACACCGGGGAGCTGTTTTTT

j_gene: TRBJ2-2
v_gene: TRBV27
abundance: -
d_gene: -
CDR3aa: CASSWTVTGELFF
CDR3nt: TGTGCCAGCAGTTGGACGGTAACCGGGGAGCTGTTTTTT

j_gene: TRBJ2-1
v_gene: TRBV7-6
abundance: -
d_gene: TRBD2
CDR3aa: CASSRLAGGSYNEQFF
CDR3nt: TGTGCCAGCAGTCGACTAGCGGGAGGGAGCTACAATGAGCAGTTCTTC

j_gene: TRBJ1-1
v_gene: TRBV9
abundance: -
d_gene: -
CDR3aa: CASSGVEGSPEAFF
CDR3nt: TGTGCCAGCAGCGGGGTGGAAGGGAGCCCTGAAGCTTTCTTT

j_gene: TRBJ2-1
v_gene: TRBV4-1
abundance: -
d_gene: TRBD2
CDR3aa: CASSQDPPRGRGDEQFF
CDR3nt: TGCGCCAGCAGCCAAGACCCACCCCGCGGGAGGGGCGATGAGCAGTTCTTC

j_gene: TRBJ2-7
v_gene: TRBV4-1
abundance: -
d_gene: -
CDR3aa: CASSQEGRAGDEQYF
CDR3nt: TGCGCCAGCAGCCAAGAGGGCAGGGCAGGGGACGAGCAGTACTTC

j_gene: TRBJ1-2
v_gene: TRBV6-1
abundance: once
d_gene: -
CDR3aa: CASSELGTGYYGYTF
CDR3nt: TGTGCCAGCAGTGAACTGGGTACAGGGTACTATGGCTACACCTTC

j_gene: TRBJ2-1
v_gene: TRBV19
abundance: -
d_gene: TRBD1
CDR3aa: CASSPSTAGQGSEQFF
CDR3nt: TGTGCCAGTAGCCCTTCCACCGCCGGACAGGGTAGTGAGCAGTTCTTC

j_gene: TRBJ1-1
v_gene: TRBV5-6
abundance: few
d_gene: -
CDR3aa: CASSFGGTEAFF
CDR3nt: TGTGCCAGCAGCTTCGGGGGCACTGAAGCTTTCTTT

j_gene: TRBJ2-3
v_gene: TRBV27
abundance: -
d_gene: -
CDR3aa: CASSPGGGLGTDTQYF
CDR3nt: TGTGCCAGCAGCCCAGGGGGGGGTTTAGGCACAGATACGCAGTATTTT

j_gene: TRBJ2-7
v_gene: TRBV5-1
abundance: -
d_gene: -
CDR3aa: CASSLAGQPSSYEQYF
CDR3nt: TGCGCCAGCAGCTTGGCCGGGCAGCCGAGCTCCTACGAGCAGTACTTC

j_gene: TRBJ1-2
v_gene: TRBV2
abundance: -
d_gene: -
CDR3aa: CASSETAGKHYGYTF
CDR3nt: TGTGCCAGCAGTGAAACGGCAGGCAAGCACTATGGCTACACCTTC

j_gene: TRBJ1-1
v_gene: TRBV5-6
abundance: -
d_gene: -
CDR3aa: CASSLVPGGTEAFF
CDR3nt: TGTGCCAGCAGCTTGGTGCCCGGGGGCACTGAAGCTTTCTTT

j_gene: TRBJ1-1
v_gene: TRBV2
abundance: -
d_gene: TRBD1
CDR3aa: CASSEGRGTGWKTTEAFF
CDR3nt: TGTGCCAGCAGTGAAGGTCGGGGGACAGGGTGGAAGACCACTGAAGCTTTCTTT

j_gene: TRBJ2-7
v_gene: TRBV7-8
abundance: -
d_gene: -
CDR3aa: CASSQEGDRTYEQYF
CDR3nt: TGTGCCAGCAGCCAGGAGGGGGACCGGACCTACGAGCAGTACTTC

j_gene: TRBJ1-3
v_gene: TRBV28
abundance: -
d_gene: TRBD1
CDR3aa: CASSRNDRVFGNTIYF
CDR3nt: TGTGCCAGCAGCCGTAACGACAGGGTCTTTGGAAACACCATATATTTT

j_gene: TRBJ2-1
v_gene: TRBV6-4
abundance: few
d_gene: -
CDR3aa: CASSEGDTYNEQFF
CDR3nt: TGTGCCAGCAGTGAAGGGGACACCTACAATGAGCAGTTCTTC

j_gene: TRBJ2-7
v_gene: TRBV28
abundance: once
d_gene: -
CDR3aa: CASTPVQGIFYEQYF
CDR3nt: TGTGCCAGCACCCCGGTTCAGGGGATTTTCTACGAGCAGTACTTC

j_gene: TRBJ1-2
v_gene: TRBV6-5
abundance: -
d_gene: -
CDR3aa: CASSYSNLGGEGYTF
CDR3nt: TGTGCCAGCAGTTACTCGAATTTGGGGGGGGAGGGCTACACCTTC

j_gene: TRBJ2-6
v_gene: TRBV6-6
abundance: -
d_gene: -
CDR3aa: CASSPTRPGANVLTF
CDR3nt: TGTGCCAGCAGTCCGACGCGTCCCGGGGCCAACGTCCTGACTTTC

j_gene: TRBJ2-2
v_gene: TRBV6-4
abundance: once
d_gene: TRBD1
CDR3aa: CASSAGQGNTGELFF
CDR3nt: TGTGCCAGCAGCGCGGGACAGGGGAACACCGGGGAGCTGTTTTTT

j_gene: TRBJ2-1
v_gene: TRBV20-1
abundance: medium-sized
d_gene: -
CDR3aa: CSWWVNEQFF
CDR3nt: TGCAGCTGGTGGGTCAATGAGCAGTTCTTC

j_gene: TRBJ2-7
v_gene: TRBV14
abundance: medium-sized
d_gene: TRBD1
CDR3aa: CASSRTGTGPLEQYF
CDR3nt: TGTGCCAGCAGTCGGACCGGGACAGGGCCCCTAGAGCAGTACTTC

j_gene: TRBJ2-3
v_gene: TRBV7-9
abundance: -
d_gene: TRBD2
CDR3aa: CASSLAETSADTQYF
CDR3nt: TGTGCCAGCAGCTTAGCAGAGACTAGCGCAGATACGCAGTATTTT

j_gene: TRBJ2-1
v_gene: TRBV19
abundance: once
d_gene: TRBD2
CDR3aa: CASSNSGSSYNEQFF
CDR3nt: TGTGCCAGTAGTAATAGCGGGAGCTCCTACAATGAGCAGTTCTTC

j_gene: TRBJ2-7
v_gene: TRBV5-4
abundance: once
d_gene: -
CDR3aa: CASSLAGPFPYEQYF
CDR3nt: TGTGCCAGCAGCTTGGCTGGGCCGTTCCCCTACGAGCAGTACTTC

j_gene: TRBJ2-7
v_gene: TRBV27
abundance: -
d_gene: TRBD2
CDR3aa: CASGTSGTYEQYF
CDR3nt: TGTGCCAGCGGGACTAGCGGGACCTACGAGCAGTACTTC

j_gene: TRBJ1-1
v_gene: TRBV2
abundance: medium-sized
d_gene: TRBD1
CDR3aa: CASSDTGENTEAFF
CDR3nt: TGTGCCAGCAGTGATACAGGGGAGAACACTGAAGCTTTCTTT

j_gene: TRBJ1-1
v_gene: TRBV11-3
abundance: -
d_gene: TRBD1
CDR3aa: CASSFHDRGLLTEAFF
CDR3nt: TGTGCCAGCAGCTTCCATGACAGGGGGCTTCTTACTGAAGCTTTCTTT

j_gene: TRBJ1-3
v_gene: TRBV10-3
abundance: -
d_gene: -
CDR3aa: CAIIDGPGNTIYF
CDR3nt: TGTGCCATCATAGATGGCCCTGGAAACACCATATATTTT

j_gene: TRBJ2-5
v_gene: TRBV2
abundance: -
d_gene: -
CDR3aa: CAREGELQETQYF
CDR3nt: TGTGCCAGAGAAGGGGAGTTACAAGAGACCCAGTACTTC

j_gene: TRBJ2-3
v_gene: TRBV4-1
abundance: -
d_gene: -
CDR3aa: CASSQKFRAISTDTQYF
CDR3nt: TGCGCCAGCAGCCAAAAGTTTCGGGCCATTAGCACAGATACGCAGTATTTT

j_gene: TRBJ2-1
v_gene: TRBV2
abundance: -
d_gene: -
CDR3aa: CASSDRFNEQFF
CDR3nt: TGTGCCAGCTCGGACAGATTTAATGAGCAGTTCTTC

j_gene: TRBJ2-7
v_gene: TRBV29-1
abundance: -
d_gene: TRBD1
CDR3aa: CSVEEFGTGGSYEQYF
CDR3nt: TGCAGCGTTGAAGAATTTGGGACAGGGGGCTCCTACGAGCAGTACTTC

j_gene: TRBJ2-1
v_gene: TRBV4-3
abundance: -
d_gene: TRBD2
CDR3aa: CASSQFIAGDFSNEQFF
CDR3nt: TGCGCCAGCAGCCAGTTTATTGCGGGGGATTTTTCAAATGAGCAGTTCTTC

j_gene: TRBJ2-7
v_gene: TRBV4-1
abundance: -
d_gene: -
CDR3aa: CASSQDVGGFYEQYF
CDR3nt: TGCGCCAGCAGCCAAGATGTAGGGGGTTTCTACGAGCAGTACTTC

j_gene: TRBJ2-7
v_gene: TRBV6-5
abundance: -
d_gene: TRBD2
CDR3aa: CATLGRGGSSYEQYF
CDR3nt: TGTGCCACCCTCGGGAGGGGGGGCTCCTCCTACGAGCAGTACTTC

j_gene: TRBJ2-7
v_gene: TRBV4-1
abundance: medium-sized
d_gene: TRBD2
CDR3aa: CASSLSASGRAREQYF
CDR3nt: TGCGCCAGCAGCCTCTCCGCCAGCGGGAGGGCCCGCGAGCAGTACTTC

j_gene: TRBJ1-1
v_gene: TRBV7-2
abundance: -
d_gene: TRBD1
CDR3aa: CASSLEGNRGEAFF
CDR3nt: TGTGCCAGCAGCTTAGAGGGTAACAGGGGAGAAGCTTTCTTT

j_gene: TRBJ2-3
v_gene: TRBV4-1
abundance: once
d_gene: -
CDR3aa: CASSPDDFTDTQYF
CDR3nt: TGCGCCAGCAGCCCCGATGACTTCACAGATACGCAGTATTTT